One T cell receptor (beta chain) is described in this entry. As yet, its antigen is unknown. These data belong to a study of cytomegalovirus exposure and HLA in healthy donors. Across the whole study: In terms of ancestry, the Caucasian-associated cluster contained about 80% of the 300 to 400 genotyped donors.

Study-wide findings and caveats: A likely sequencing artifact accounted for one observed cluster of highly shared sequence variants. In an earlier analysis, productive rearrangement rates for most beta V segments clustered near 90% or 30%. Cytomegalovirus status was reportedly diagnosed by the classifier with high sensitivity and specificity.

The PCR was carried out with 60 Vbeta primers and 13 Jbeta primers. The data were produced by immunoSEQ multiplex PCR, yet TCRdb's version contains in-frame clones alone and is incomplete. The profile covers 170,000 or so clones, with around 80% appearing a single time and about 6.3% taken by the ten largest. This CDR3 contains 15 residues. Trimming took 0 bases from V and 0 from J; bases not matched to a gene: 2. The V gene's germline CDR1 is SGHRS and CDR2 YFSETQ. The TCR originated in a male donor in good health and CMV-seropositive. The chain links TRBV5-1 to TRBJ2-7; the match to TRBD2 covers 8 bases. The sequenced material came from PBMCs. DNA for the CDR3: TGCGCCAGCAGCTTGGCCGGGGGGGACTCCTACGAGCAGTACTTC. Translation: CASSLAGGDSYEQYF.